What follows are 16 T cell receptor beta chains derived from one specimen sequenced in a study of blood T cell repertoires in COVID-19. Clones were read by immunoSEQ multiplex PCR, and TCRdb kept only the in-frame ones, dropping some. Among tens of thousands of clones listed, 80% were seen once. The sequenced sample consisted of peripheral blood. These receptors originate from a woman aged 80 or older with acute or convalescent COVID-19.

The V and J genes are TRBV7-9 and TRBJ2-1, with D perhaps TRBD1 (6 bases). Germline-derived CDR1 and CDR2 are SEHNR and FQNEAQ (reference sequence). This CDR3 spans 15 amino acids. Trimming pared 4 bases from V and 5 bases from J, leaving 15 bases between. Written as DNA, the CDR3 is TGTGCCAGCAGCTCCTTGGGGGCGCCCCACAATGAGCAGTTCTTC. Translation: CASSSLGAPHNEQFF.

This chain connects TRBV6-1 to TRBJ1-6, with D unclear. The CDR3 consists of 11 residues. CDR1 and CDR2 from the germline V gene are MNHNS and SASEGT. V lost 3 bases and J 9 bases, leaving 3 bases between the germline ends. CDR3 coding DNA: TGTGCCAGCAGTGAGAGTTCACCCCTCCACTTT. Its translation is CASSESSPLHF.

J is TRBJ2-1 and V is TRBV12-3 or TRBV12-4, with D unresolved. The CDR3 totals 11 residues. V lost 3 bases and J 13 bases, leaving 10 bases between the germline ends. The CDR3 DNA follows: TGTGCCAGCAGTTTTTTCCACAGTCAGTTCTTC. Translated: CASSFFHSQFF.

This clone was seen once. The J gene is TRBJ2-3, the V gene TRBV9; TRBD2 aligns across 13 bases. After removal of 5 bases from V and 5 bases from J, the junction contained 8 bases not matched to a gene. This CDR3 has 16 residues. CDR1 is SGDLS and CDR2 is YYNGEE in the germline V gene. CDR3 in DNA: TGTGCCAGCAGTATAGGGACTAGCGGGACTGGAGATACGCAGTATTTT. This translates into CASSIGTSGTGDTQYF.

This rearrangement joins TRBV7-9 to TRBJ2-1, with D possibly being TRBD1 (6 bases). The CDR3 totals 14 residues. Deletions cut 7 bases from V and 6 bases from J, with 16 bases between. Germline-derived CDR1 and CDR2 are SEHNR and FQNEAQ (reference sequence). Here the CDR3 reads CASKTGTLVNEQFF. CDR3 DNA: TGTGCCAGCAAGACCGGGACACTTGTCAATGAGCAGTTCTTC. The complete variable domain, with remaining parts taken from reference TRBV7-9 and TRBJ2-1, reads DTGVSQNPRHKITKRGQNVTFRCDPISEHNRLYWYRQTLGQGPEFLTYFQNEAQLEKSRLLSDRFSAERPKGSFSTLEIQRTEQGDSAMYLCASKTGTLVNEQFFGPGTRLTVL.

The chain recombines TRBV6-5 with TRBJ2-1; the D gene is possibly TRBD2 (6 bases). CDR3 size: 14 residues. The germline V gene has CDR1 MNHEY and CDR2 SVGAGI. Trimming took off 7 bases at V and 4 bases at J, with 14 bases between the two ends. The CDR3 DNA reads as TGTGCCAGCACGACGGGAGTAAAGTACAATGAGCAGTTCTTC. Its translation is CASTTGVKYNEQFF.

This clone appeared a few times. V usage is TRBV6-5 and J usage is TRBJ2-2; TRBD1 is a possible D gene (5 bases). V gave up 5 bases and J gave up 0 bases, with 7 bases separating them. Germline CDR1 MNHEY, CDR2 SVGAGI. This CDR3 comprises 14 residues. CDR3: CASSLGANTGELFF. Here the CDR3 DNA reads TGTGCCAGCAGTCTAGGGGCGAACACCGGGGAGCTGTTTTTT.

The rearrangement joins TRBV5-1 to TRBJ1-6; 8 bases are shared with TRBD1. CDR1 and CDR2 (germline): SGHRS, YFSETQ. The length of the CDR3 is 16 residues. V was pared by 4 bases and J by 6 bases, with 9 bases of the junction left unmatched. Written as DNA, the CDR3 is TGCGCCAGCAGCCCCCCCCTCGGACAGGGTAATTCACCCCTCCACTTT. As protein: CASSPPLGQGNSPLHF.

The chain carries TRBV7-9 and TRBJ2-2; TRBD2 agrees at 7 bases. The V gene's germline CDR1 is SEHNR and CDR2 FQNEAQ (reference sequence). The CDR3 consists of 16 residues. J was trimmed by 6 bases and V by 0 bases; bases with no gene match: 7. CDR3 sequence: CASSLAEAGRAGELFF. The CDR3 nucleotides are TGTGCCAGCAGCTTAGCTGAAGCGGGGCGGGCCGGGGAGCTGTTTTTT.

The chain combines TRBV19 with TRBJ2-1, with 9 bases fitting TRBD2. The V segment lost 1 base and the J segment 4 bases; nucleotides outside the gene matches: 5. The CDR3 loop spans 16 amino acids. Germline loops: CDR1 LNHDA, CDR2 SQIVND (reference sequence). The CDR3 reads CASSIVPSGVYNEQFF. For the CDR3, the DNA is TGTGCCAGTAGTATAGTTCCTAGCGGGGTATACAATGAGCAGTTCTTC.

The gene calls are TRBV29-1 and TRBJ1-1; no clear D. The germline V gene has CDR1 SQVTM and CDR2 ANQGSEA. The CDR3 is made up of 11 amino acids. V lost 5 bases and J lost 4, with 8 bases in between. CDR3: CSVLTFTEAFF. Written as DNA, the CDR3 is TGCAGCGTTTTGACTTTCACTGAAGCTTTCTTT.

The V call is TRBV5-4, the J call TRBJ1-5; possibly TRBD1 for D (6 bases). The CDR3 is made up of 15 amino acids. V was clipped by 0 bases and J by 6 bases, with 13 bases between them. Per the germline V gene, CDR1 is SGHNT and CDR2 is YYREEE (reference sequence). The chain's CDR3 is CASSLGGQGPQPQHF. DNA for the CDR3: TGTGCCAGCAGCTTGGGGGGGCAGGGGCCTCAGCCCCAGCATTTT.

Only a few counts were recorded for this clone. This chain links TRBV7-3 with TRBJ2-1, with 9 positions matching TRBD2. The germline gives CDR1 SGHTA, CDR2 FQGTGA. This CDR3 is 15 amino acids long. J gave up 6 bases and V 2 bases, and 5 bases lay outside the gene matches. The DNA of the CDR3 is TGTGCCAGCAGCTTATTAGCGGGGGTCTCCAATGAGCAGTTCTTC. It specifies CASSLLAGVSNEQFF.

The V call is TRBV7-7, the J call TRBJ2-3; 7 bases agree with TRBD1. Germline-derived CDR1 and CDR2 are SSHAT and FNYEAQ (reference sequence). V shed 4 bases, J shed 9 bases, and the junction held 25 bases outside the gene matches. There are 19 residues in the CDR3. The CDR3 here is CASSSKTTPVDRISETQYF. The CDR3 DNA sequence: TGTGCCAGCAGCTCCAAAACGACCCCCGTGGACAGGATATCGGAGACGCAGTATTTT.

In its sample, this clone was seen once. V and J are TRBV6-5 and TRBJ2-7; TRBD1 agrees at 8 bases. The junction had 8 bases not matched to a gene; V was cut back by 10 bases and J by 3 bases. The CDR3 runs 13 residues. Looked up from germline, CDR1 is MNHEY and CDR2 is SVGAGI. The CDR3 region is CATTTGTGYEQYF. The CDR3 DNA follows: TGTGCCACAACGACCGGGACAGGCTACGAGCAGTACTTC.

The chain joins TRBV4-1 to TRBJ2-5; 9 bases match TRBD1. Germline V gene sequence: CDR1 MGHRA, CDR2 YSYEKL. The ends lost 4 bases at V and 2 bases at J; junction bases unmatched: 5. This CDR3 has 15 amino acids. The CDR3: CASSRGTGIQETQYF. The CDR3 DNA reads as TGCGCCAGCAGCCGCGGGACAGGGATACAAGAGACCCAGTACTTC.